This TCR beta chain was observed in a study of shared clonotypes between healthy human individuals. Whole-study context: The study used three CD4 naive, three CD4 memory, two CD8 naive and one CD8 memory plate per donor.

The deep-level immunoSEQ assay was used. Repertoires were generated with immunoSEQ multiplex PCR, while TCRdb's copy carries only in-frame clones and drops some. The sample yields some 700,000 clones, roughly 91% seen once. V was pared by 4 bases and J by 1 base, with 11 bases between. Per germline, CDR1 LGHNA and CDR2 YSLEER. This CDR3 region has 15 residues. Material for sequencing was memory CD8+ T cells from PBMCs. Subset of the sample: CD45RO+ cells pooled with CCR7-negative TemRA cells. The receptor was derived from a young man in good health. Some clones in this sample may be carry-over from other donors' samples. The chain couples TRBV4-3 to TRBJ1-3; no clear D. The CDR3: CASSRLTGSGNTIYF. In nucleotides, the CDR3 is TGCGCCAGCAGCCGCTTAACGGGTTCTGGAAACACCATATATTTT.